This T cell receptor beta chain was found in a study of beta chain features in type 1 diabetes. V lost 7 bases, J lost 4 bases, and 20 bases stayed unmatched. Germline lookup yields CDR1 SGHVS and CDR2 FNYEAQ. The CDR3 runs to 18 residues. Expressed TCRB transcripts were sequenced, since all the RNA that had been isolated was reverse transcribed. Repertoires were generated with immunoSEQ multiplex PCR, while TCRdb's copy carries only in-frame clones and drops some. The sample includes around 200,000 clones, about 13% of them seen just once. This clone turned up a few times. This receptor was obtained from a woman aged 18 to 35 in good health. Sequenced material: central memory CD4+ T cells from blood. The chain is built from TRBV7-6 and TRBJ2-5; 8 bases are a match to TRBD2. For the CDR3, the DNA is TGTGCCAGCACCATGTGGGCTAGCGGGTTCTCAACGGGAGAGACCCAGTACTTC. It yields the protein CASTMWASGFSTGETQYF.